This T cell receptor (beta chain) appears in the sequencing data of a study of regulatory T cells in long-lasting Graves disease (dated by TCRdb to the early 2020s). General notes on the study: Antithyroid drugs had been taken for less than 3 months by newly diagnosed Graves' disease patients. Peripheral blood TCR sequencing and RNA sequencing compared persistent Graves' disease patients with newly diagnosed Graves' disease patients. The study was registered as a clinical trial and conducted in China. A total of some 35 samples underwent TCR sequencing, from roughly 13 patients with persistent Graves' disease and 20 or so patients with newly diagnosed Graves' disease. Here is what the overall study found, with its caveats: Sequencing and analysis were limited to the TCR beta chain. Persistent patients shared more public clonotypes among themselves (around 3,000) than newly diagnosed patients did (about 970). Preferential use of TRBV28, TRBJ1-2 and TRBJ2-5 was observed in persistent disease, whereas TRBV20-1 and TRBJ2-1 were favored in newly diagnosed disease. Persistent Graves' disease patients showed lower TCR Shannon entropy and fewer highly expanded clones than newly diagnosed patients, suggesting clonal expansion. Because the primary lesion, thyroid tissue, could not be accessed, the study looked at peripheral blood alone. The small sample size was acknowledged by the authors as a limitation that may reduce accuracy.

The method behind the library was multiplex PCR. Sequenced on an Illumina HiSeq 4000. iRepertoire HTBI primers and Arm-PCR amplification of CDR3 regions were used to construct TCR beta libraries. Gel purification was performed on PCR products prior to sequencing. Per the original workflow: Gene usage analysis of CDR3 amino acid clonotypes used the 50 to 70 TRBV and fewer than 15 TRBJ segments found across samples. Filtered high-quality paired reads were merged into contigs using COPE and FqMerger. BLAST was used to align contigs to the IMGT TRBV, TRBD and TRBJ reference genes, and CDR3 was defined following IMGT. Clonotypes above 0.1% frequency were classified as highly expanded clones. Shannon entropy was used to measure repertoire diversity, and the Gini coefficient was used to measure V-J evenness. Clonotypes shared by more than one individual were considered public. TCRdb itself trimmed the public reads at Q25 with fastp, ran MiXCR and retained productive beta chains. Rows matching on CDR3 protein sequence are summarized as one entry with the most common DNA and genes. V and J calls and clone size were set by TCRdb, not the authors. Within this sample are over 500,000 distinct CDR3 sequences, with under 20% of them counted one time only. About 18% of the sample is taken by the ten largest.

Counted from cysteine to phenylalanine, this CDR3 has 15 amino acids. Left in the record is the CDR3 DNA by itself, 45 bases read in frame from the first base. The germline V gene specifies KGHDR as CDR1 and SFDVKD as CDR2. V is pruned by 3 bases and J by 3 bases, leaving 3 bases of the junction without a gene match. This clonotype has ten or more counts. The antigen it recognizes is unknown. No base-level quality is on record; no much larger clone is a single base apart. The intended sense of this specimen's time point label: newly diagnosed GD, antithyroid drugs for less than 3 months. RNA was extracted from PBMCs in TRIzol for both TCR sequencing and RNA sequencing. The diagnosis of Graves' disease was made according to American Thyroid Association guidelines. Recruitment of patients was carried out at an endocrinology department in Xi'an, China. Each patient gave roughly 8.4 milliliters of peripheral blood, collected in an EDTA anticoagulant tube. Ficoll Paque Plus density gradient separation was used to isolate PBMCs, and no further T cell sorting was done. An Agilent 2100 Bioanalyzer and agarose gel were used to assess RNA quality, and a NanoDrop 2000 was used to measure RNA concentration.

The same sample was also studied in work on T cells in Graves' hyperthyroidism and ophthalmopathy. The second study's paper adds: A patient counted as having stable Graves' hyperthyroidism if no progression to ophthalmopathy occurred over 18 months of follow-up. Hyperthyroidism patients were newly diagnosed, with disease duration under 2 months, and aged 18 to 65 years. Patients with uncontrolled infections, other autoimmune diseases, pregnancy or lactation were excluded. Diagnoses were based on clinical symptoms, serum thyroxine and TRAb, thyroid ultrasound and orbital computed tomography. A first-round RT-PCR of the TCR CDR3 used the HTBI primer set with the Qiagen OneStep RT-PCR kit. Most expanded thyroid clonotypes (frequency above 0.001) were also detected in blood, a finding suggesting that blood repertoires may reflect thyroid immune responses. Ophthalmopathy was separated from stable hyperthyroidism by a 13 V-J signature model, with approximately 90% sensitivity and roughly 84% specificity obtained in cross-validation and 80%/75% obtained in testing. In validation, the model predicted progression to ophthalmopathy with over 60% sensitivity and roughly 72% specificity, a median of roughly seven months before onset. To identify TCR V-J signatures that set the groups apart, the researchers used a discovery cohort of 100 patients, made up of fewer than 50 with Graves' ophthalmopathy and around 58 with stable Graves' hyperthyroidism. Prospective prediction of ophthalmopathy was tested in an independent validation cohort of 18 hyperthyroidism patients and roughly 16 patients who later progressed to ophthalmopathy. The roughly 90 discovery patients were divided at random into training and test sets in a 7:3 ratio. The study also compared thyroid tissue and blood T-cell repertoires from 5 to 7 Graves' hyperthyroidism patients. Once sampling was done, hyperthyroidism patients were given methimazole at a starting dose of 30 mg daily, whereas ophthalmopathy patients were given high-dose intravenous methylprednisolone. Libraries were constructed in a second round of multiplex PCR, after which size selection and purification were carried out. Paired-end sequencing of the libraries was performed with 100 bp reads on an Illumina HiSeq2000. SOAPnuke was used to process the raw data, throwing out any read that contained adapters or uncalled bases, had a mean Phred below 15, or lacked an exact constant-primer or identifier match. COPE v1.2.5 was used to merge high-quality paired reads, and clonotypes were defined as unique nucleotide sequences. Clonotypes were aligned to IMGT TRBV, TRBD and TRBJ reference segments using MiTCR v1.1. The analysis was restricted to V-J combinations with a frequency above 0.0001, which together covered 99.2% of the repertoires. The TCS score was defined as the ratio of F50 (clonal expansion) to E x V (chaos), calculated using BLOSUM62-based TCRdist between CDR3 peptides within each V-J. Welch's t-statistics and random forest reduced fewer than 600 V-J features to around 14, which were used in a naive Bayes classifier (R e1071). Sample size was not statistically predetermined, and investigators were not blinded to group allocation. TCR Vbeta CDR3 sequencing of some 140 peripheral blood samples (under 45 ophthalmopathy, about 80 hyperthyroidism and around 17 progressor patients) is reported in the paper.

This clonotype was sampled from a woman in her twenties or thirties with Graves disease. Donor details come from another sample of the same person, matched by shared clones. The V gene is TRBV24-1 and the J gene is TRBJ2-5, with 10 bases matching TRBD1. Sequencing was performed on peripheral blood mononuclear cells (PBMCs), taken at new diagnosis, from a patient treated with antithyroid drugs. Here is the DNA: TGTGCCACCAGTGATCCGGGACAGGGGAAAGAGACCCAGTACTTC. This translates into CATSDPGQGKETQYF.